These 2 T cell receptor beta chains were all obtained from the same sample, sequenced in a study of regulatory T cells in long-lasting Graves disease. According to the study, TCR beta libraries were built with iRepertoire HTBI primers and CDR3-region Arm-PCR. Each CDR3 protein gets one entry after TCRdb re-called the multiplex PCR reads with MiXCR. The sample lists hundreds of thousands of distinct CDR3 sequences; around 13% were seen once. As to time point: newly diagnosed GD, antithyroid drugs for less than 3 months. PBMC RNA served as the TCR library source. Separately, the same data were catalogued under a study of T cells in Graves' hyperthyroidism and ophthalmopathy.

Material: peripheral blood mononuclear cells (PBMCs), obtained at new diagnosis, from a patient treated with antithyroid drugs. These receptors all stem from a woman in her twenties or thirties with Graves disease.

This clonotype was observed many times. The genes are TRBV11-3 and TRBJ1-2, with D unresolved. Between the trimmed V and J ends, which lost 1 base and 2 bases, there was a span of 8 bases. Germline CDR1 is SGHNT and CDR2 is YENEEA. This CDR3 comprises 14 residues. The CDR3 protein is CASSLVGQNYGYTF. CDR3 DNA: TGTGCCAGCAGCTTAGTGGGCCAGAACTATGGCTACACCTTC.

There are many counts of this clonotype. J is TRBJ1-5 and V is TRBV10-3; maybe TRBD1 (5 bases). This CDR3 contains 16 residues. Germline CDR1 ENHRY, CDR2 SYGVKD. V lost 3 bases to trimming and J lost 1 base, with 13 bases between them. The CDR3 sequence is CAISDRGIGSNQPQHF. In DNA, the CDR3 is TGTGCCATCAGTGATCGGGGGATTGGGAGCAATCAGCCCCAGCATTTT.